These 18 T cell receptor beta chains were all obtained from the same sample, sequenced in a study of cytomegalovirus exposure and HLA in healthy donors. PCR primers comprised 60 Vbeta and 13 Jbeta primers. Produced via immunoSEQ multiplex PCR; TCRdb's table is partial and in-frame only. The table has roughly 120,000 clones, around 74% seen once. Sequencing was performed on PBMCs. The receptor source for this set is a man aged 60-69 years in good health and CMV-seropositive.

J is TRBJ2-3 and V is TRBV4-2, with D maybe TRBD2 (7 bases). Deletions cut 6 bases from V and 5 bases from J, with 15 bases between. This CDR3 spans 14 amino acids. CDR1 is LGHNA and CDR2 is YNFKEQ in the germline V gene. The CDR3 nucleotides read TGTGCCAGCAGTAAGGGGGGGGCTGGAGATACGCAGTATTTT. The encoded protein is CASSKGGAGDTQYF.

The rearrangement joins TRBV5-1 to TRBJ2-5; no clear D gene. Gene TRBJ2-7 matches the end of the DNA better, so the J call may be wrong. The germline V gene has CDR1 SGHRS and CDR2 YFSETQ. This CDR3 has 14 residues. The CDR3 bases are TGCGCCAGCAGCCTGACTCCAACCTCCTACGAGCAGTACTTC. This codes for CASSLTPTSYEQYF.

This sequence joins TRBV28 and TRBJ2-7, with D unclear. The V gene lost 6 bases and the J gene lost 0 bases, with 6 bases spanning the gap. The CDR3 sequence is 12 residues long. Germline CDR1 MDHEN, CDR2 SYDVKM. The CDR3 here is CASRVSSYEQYF. DNA of the CDR3: TGTGCCAGCAGGGTGAGCTCCTACGAGCAGTACTTC.

The V gene is TRBV5-1, the J gene TRBJ2-5; the match to TRBD2 covers 11 bases. J gave up 4 bases and V 0 bases, and 2 bases lay outside the gene matches. Germline V gene sequence: CDR1 SGHRS, CDR2 YFSETQ. This CDR3 is built from 15 residues. The DNA for the CDR3 is TGCGCCAGCAGCTTGGGTCTAGCGGGAGGAGAGACCCAGTACTTC. Translation gives CASSLGLAGGETQYF.

This chain joins TRBV7-9 and TRBJ2-6; 7 nucleotides agree with TRBD1. The CDR3 length is 19 residues. Germline V gene lookup returns CDR1 SEHNR and CDR2 FQNEAQ (reference sequence). The V segment lost 4 bases and the J segment 3 bases; nucleotides outside the gene matches: 15. CDR3 loop: CASSSTDSHPGGGANVLTF. CDR3 DNA: TGTGCCAGCAGCTCAACTGACAGCCATCCAGGGGGTGGGGCCAACGTCCTGACTTTC.

The gene calls are TRBV7-9 and TRBJ1-3, with 9 bases fitting TRBD1. This CDR3 has 16 residues. From germline, CDR1 is SEHNR and CDR2 FQNEAQ (reference sequence). V gave up 3 bases and J gave up 2 bases; unmatched junction bases: 5. CDR3 region: CASSFGTGWAGNTIYF. The CDR3 nucleotides read TGTGCCAGCAGCTTCGGGACAGGGTGGGCTGGAAACACCATATATTTT.

The rearrangement joins TRBV7-3 to TRBJ2-1; 9 nucleotides align to TRBD2. V lost 2 bases and J lost 9; bases outside the gene matches: 5. CDR1 is SGHTA and CDR2 is FQGTGA in the germline V gene. The CDR3 consists of 14 residues. CDR3 in DNA: TGTGCCAGCAGCTTAGAGGGACTAGCCGGTGAGCAGTTCTTC. It specifies CASSLEGLAGEQFF.

This clone has a single count. The chain is built from TRBV27 and TRBJ2-7; a weak D match, TRBD2 (5 bases). Germline V lookup: CDR1 MNHEY, CDR2 SMNVEV (reference sequence). V dropped 6 bases and J dropped 6 bases, with 18 bases sitting between them. This CDR3 contains 14 residues. The CDR3 DNA reads as TGTGCCAGCAGCAGTCCGGGAAGAGGCGGCGAGCAGTACTTC. It specifies CASSSPGRGGEQYF.

This sequence joins TRBV27 and TRBJ2-2, with TRBD1 matching 7 bases. The junction had 4 bases not matched to a gene; V was cut back by 6 bases and J by 3 bases. The CDR3 is made up of 14 amino acids. Germline CDR1 and CDR2: MNHEY and SMNVEV (reference sequence). CDR3 DNA sequence: TGTGCCAGCAGAGTACAGGGGTACACCGGGGAGCTGTTTTTT. Translating it yields CASRVQGYTGELFF.

The J gene is TRBJ1-2, the V gene TRBV30, with 7 bases fitting TRBD1. Trimming removed 0 bases from V and 6 bases from J; junction bases left unmatched: 4. The CDR3 totals 13 residues. Germline lookup yields CDR1 GTSNPN and CDR2 SVGIG (reference sequence). CDR3 DNA: TGTGCCTGGAGTGTGAGGGGGCACAATGGCTACACCTTC. Encoded protein: CAWSVRGHNGYTF.

V and J are TRBV5-1 and TRBJ2-1, with D possibly being TRBD1 (5 bases). Trimming removed 3 bases from V and 7 bases from J, with 11 bases in between. In germline, CDR1 is SGHRS, CDR2 YFSETQ. CDR3 length: 13 amino acids. DNA of the CDR3: TGCGCCAGCAGCTCGACGCAGGGTAATGAGCAGTTCTTC. Translated: CASSSTQGNEQFF.

CDR3 nucleotides: TGTGCCAGCACCCCCTTAGCCAGCTCTGGAAACACCATATATTTT. It encodes CASTPLASSGNTIYF. The gene calls are TRBV7-2 and TRBJ1-3; no clear D gene. In germline, CDR1 is SGHTA, CDR2 FQGNSA. The CDR3 extends over 15 amino acids. Trimming pared 7 bases from V and 0 bases from J, leaving 13 bases between.

The chain couples TRBV19 to TRBJ2-3, with D tentatively TRBD2 (5 bases). V gave up 3 bases and J gave up 1 base, with 11 bases separating them. The length of the CDR3 is 15 residues. Germline CDR1 LNHDA, CDR2 SQIVND (reference sequence). As DNA, the CDR3 is TGTGCCAGTAGTATTTCTCGGGGAGGCACAGATACGCAGTATTTT. Translated, it gives CASSISRGGTDTQYF.

This sequence joins TRBV5-6 and TRBJ1-1; D is uncertain. The length of the CDR3 is 15 residues. Germline V gene sequence: CDR1 SGHDT, CDR2 YYEEEE. The germline V and J ends were trimmed by 4 bases and 4 bases, with 17 bases remaining between them. The CDR3 protein is CASSIRVTRGTEAFF. CDR3 bases: TGTGCCAGCAGCATCCGGGTCACCCGCGGCACTGAAGCTTTCTTT.

This clone occurred a few times. This chain joins TRBV9 and TRBJ1-1; 8 bases match TRBD1. V lost 4 bases, J lost 0 bases, and 2 bases stayed unmatched. Germline V gene sequence: CDR1 SGDLS, CDR2 YYNGEE. The CDR3 runs 14 residues. The CDR3 coding sequence is TGTGCCAGCAGCAAGACAGGGGTGAACACTGAAGCTTTCTTT. It is translated as CASSKTGVNTEAFF.

There are a few counts of this clone. The chain recombines TRBV19 with TRBJ2-5; no clear D gene. Judging by the DNA end, TRBJ2-7 fits better; the J call may be wrong. CDR1 is LNHDA and CDR2 is SQIVND in the germline V gene (reference sequence). CDR3 size: 14 residues. CDR3 DNA sequence: TGTGCCAGTAGTATTTTAGCAGATCCCTACGAGCAGTACTTC. Translated: CASSILADPYEQYF.

This chain joins TRBV6-5 and TRBJ1-2, with unresolved D. V dropped 0 bases and J dropped 1 base, with 9 bases sitting between them. The CDR3 is 15 amino acids. From germline, CDR1 is MNHEY and CDR2 SVGAGI. CDR3 region: CASSYSGAHNYGYTF. In DNA, the CDR3 is TGTGCCAGCAGTTACTCGGGAGCACATAACTATGGCTACACCTTC.

The chain joins TRBV18 to TRBJ1-5; no reliable D call. The CDR3 runs to 16 residues. The germline V gene has CDR1 KGHSH and CDR2 LQKENI. Trimming took 1 base from V and 0 from J, leaving 10 bases between them. The CDR3 nucleotides read TGTGCCAGCTCACCACGTTCTAGCAATAGCAATCAGCCCCAGCATTTT. Translated, it gives CASSPRSSNSNQPQHF.